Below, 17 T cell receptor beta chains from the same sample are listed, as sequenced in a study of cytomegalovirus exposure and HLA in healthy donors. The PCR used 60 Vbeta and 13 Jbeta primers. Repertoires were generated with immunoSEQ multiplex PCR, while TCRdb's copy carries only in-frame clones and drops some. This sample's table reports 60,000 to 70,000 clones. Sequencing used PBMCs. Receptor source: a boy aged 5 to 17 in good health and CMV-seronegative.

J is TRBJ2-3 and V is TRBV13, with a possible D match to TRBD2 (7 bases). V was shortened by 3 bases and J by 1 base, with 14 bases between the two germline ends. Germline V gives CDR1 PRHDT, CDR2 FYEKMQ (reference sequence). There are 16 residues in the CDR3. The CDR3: CASSFGGRGGTDTQYF. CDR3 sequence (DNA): TGTGCCAGCAGCTTTGGTGGGAGGGGGGGCACAGATACGCAGTATTTT.

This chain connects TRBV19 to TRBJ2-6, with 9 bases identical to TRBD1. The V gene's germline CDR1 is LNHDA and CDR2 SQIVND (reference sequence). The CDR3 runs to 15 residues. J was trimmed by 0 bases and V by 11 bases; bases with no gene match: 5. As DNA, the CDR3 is TGTGCCGTGGGACAGGGCCTCTCTGGGGCCAACGTCCTGACTTTC. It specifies CAVGQGLSGANVLTF.

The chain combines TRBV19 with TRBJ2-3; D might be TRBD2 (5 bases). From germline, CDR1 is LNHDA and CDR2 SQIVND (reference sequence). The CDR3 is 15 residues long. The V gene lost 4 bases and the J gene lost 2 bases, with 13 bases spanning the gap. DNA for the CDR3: TGTGCCAGTAGTAGGAGGCGGGCCGACACAGATACGCAGTATTTT. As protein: CASSRRRADTDTQYF.

Here the CDR3 DNA reads TGTGCCTGGCTTACCAGGGACAGGGCGAGCTCCTACGAGCAGTACTTC. Protein sequence: CAWLTRDRASSYEQYF. The chain is built from TRBV30 and TRBJ2-5, with TRBD1 matching 9 bases. The DNA end lines up better with TRBJ2-7; the J call may be wrong. Per germline, CDR1 GTSNPN and CDR2 SVGIG (reference sequence). The CDR3 contains 16 residues.

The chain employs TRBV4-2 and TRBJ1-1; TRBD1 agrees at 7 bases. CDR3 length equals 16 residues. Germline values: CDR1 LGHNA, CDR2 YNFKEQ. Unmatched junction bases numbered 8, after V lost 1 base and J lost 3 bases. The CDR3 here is CASSQARDRGDTEAFF. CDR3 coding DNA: TGTGCCAGCAGCCAAGCTAGGGACAGAGGGGACACTGAAGCTTTCTTT.

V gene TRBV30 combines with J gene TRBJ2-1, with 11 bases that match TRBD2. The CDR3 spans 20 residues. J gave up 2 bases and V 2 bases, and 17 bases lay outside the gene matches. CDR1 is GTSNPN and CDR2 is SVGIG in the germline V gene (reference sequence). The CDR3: CAWSTTLGTSGIGPYNEQFF. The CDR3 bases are TGTGCCTGGAGTACTACACTCGGGACTAGCGGAATAGGCCCCTACAATGAGCAGTTCTTC.

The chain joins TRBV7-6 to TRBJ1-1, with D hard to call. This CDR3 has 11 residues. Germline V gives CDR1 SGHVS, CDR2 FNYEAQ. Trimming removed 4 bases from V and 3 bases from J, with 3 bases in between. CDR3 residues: CASSSYTEAFF. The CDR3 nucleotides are TGTGCCAGCAGCTCCTACACTGAAGCTTTCTTT.

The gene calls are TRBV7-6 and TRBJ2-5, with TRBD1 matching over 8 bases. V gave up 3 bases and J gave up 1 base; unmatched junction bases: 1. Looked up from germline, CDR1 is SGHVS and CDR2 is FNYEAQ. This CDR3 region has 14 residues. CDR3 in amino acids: CASSLDRVQETQYF. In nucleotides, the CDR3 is TGTGCCAGCAGCTTGGACAGGGTCCAAGAGACCCAGTACTTC. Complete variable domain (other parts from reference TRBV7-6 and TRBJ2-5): GAGVSQSPRYKVTKRGQDVALRCDPISGHVSLYWYRQALGQGPEFLTYFNYEAQQDKSGLPNDRFSAERPEGSISTLTIQRTEQRDSAMYRCASSLDRVQETQYFGPGTRLLVL.

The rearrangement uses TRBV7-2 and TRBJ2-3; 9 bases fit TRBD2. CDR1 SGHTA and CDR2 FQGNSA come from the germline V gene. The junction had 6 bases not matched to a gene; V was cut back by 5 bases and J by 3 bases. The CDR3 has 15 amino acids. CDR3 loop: CASSLYSGGTDTQYF. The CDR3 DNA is TGTGCCAGCAGCCTGTATAGCGGGGGAACAGATACGCAGTATTTT.

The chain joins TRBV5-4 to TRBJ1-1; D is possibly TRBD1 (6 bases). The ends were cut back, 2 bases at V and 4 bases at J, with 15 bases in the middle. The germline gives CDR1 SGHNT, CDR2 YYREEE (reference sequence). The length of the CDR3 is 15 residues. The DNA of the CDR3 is TGTGCCAGCAGCTTCGGCGGGGGCTGGGGCACTGAAGCTTTCTTT. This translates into CASSFGGGWGTEAFF.

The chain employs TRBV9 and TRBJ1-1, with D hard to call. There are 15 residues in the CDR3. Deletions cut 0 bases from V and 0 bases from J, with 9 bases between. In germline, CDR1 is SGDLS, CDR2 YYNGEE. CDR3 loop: CASSVAPVLNTEAFF. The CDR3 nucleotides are TGTGCCAGCAGCGTAGCTCCGGTCCTGAACACTGAAGCTTTCTTT.

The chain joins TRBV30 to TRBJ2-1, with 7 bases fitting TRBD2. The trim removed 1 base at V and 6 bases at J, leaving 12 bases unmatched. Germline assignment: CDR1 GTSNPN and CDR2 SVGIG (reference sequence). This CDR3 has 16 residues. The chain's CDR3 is CAWSAGGGIRRNEQFF. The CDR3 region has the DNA TGTGCCTGGAGTGCTGGCGGGGGAATTCGGCGCAATGAGCAGTTCTTC.

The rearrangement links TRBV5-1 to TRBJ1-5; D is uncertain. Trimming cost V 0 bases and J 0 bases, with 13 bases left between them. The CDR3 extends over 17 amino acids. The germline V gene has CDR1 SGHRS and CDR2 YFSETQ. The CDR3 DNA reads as TGCGCCAGCAGCTTGGAGGCAGGTCGAAGTAGCAATCAGCCCCAGCATTTT. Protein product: CASSLEAGRSSNQPQHF. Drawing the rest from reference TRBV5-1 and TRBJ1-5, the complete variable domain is KAGVTQTPRYLIKTRGQQVTLSCSPISGHRSVSWYQQTPGQGLQFLFEYFSETQRNKGNFPGRFSGRQFSNSRSEMNVSTLELGDSALYLCASSLEAGRSSNQPQHFGDGTRLSIL.

CDR3 coding DNA: TGTGCCAGCAGCCCCGAGGGCCTGGAACCTGAAGCTTTCTTT. It specifies CASSPEGLEPEAFF. The gene calls are TRBV13 and TRBJ1-1; D call uncertain. CDR1 is PRHDT and CDR2 is FYEKMQ in the germline V gene (reference sequence). This CDR3 comprises 14 residues. Trimming removed 5 bases at V and 6 bases at J, with 16 bases between.

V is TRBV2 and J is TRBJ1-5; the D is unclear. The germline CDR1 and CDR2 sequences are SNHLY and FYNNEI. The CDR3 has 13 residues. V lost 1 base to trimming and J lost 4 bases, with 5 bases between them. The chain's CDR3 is CASSEDLNQPQHF. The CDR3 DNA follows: TGTGCCAGCAGTGAAGATCTAAATCAGCCCCAGCATTTT.

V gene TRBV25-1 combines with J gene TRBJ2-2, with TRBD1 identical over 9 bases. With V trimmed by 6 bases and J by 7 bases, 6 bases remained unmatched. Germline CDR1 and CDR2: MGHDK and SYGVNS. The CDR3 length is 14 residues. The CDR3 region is CASSAGTGIGELFF. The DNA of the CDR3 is TGTGCCAGCAGCGCCGGGACAGGGATCGGGGAGCTGTTTTTT.

CDR3 region: CASPTEVKNTEAFF. The CDR3 DNA is TGTGCCAGCCCAACTGAGGTGAAGAACACTGAAGCTTTCTTT. The chain carries TRBV27 and TRBJ1-1; D is unresolved. V dropped 8 bases and J dropped 1 base, with 14 bases sitting between them. CDR1 is MNHEY, CDR2 SMNVEV, per germline (reference sequence). The CDR3 is 14 residues long.